This T cell receptor (beta chain) was sequenced for a study of blood T cells in healthy people across ages. The overall study: For every two T cells, template switching captured about one barcoded beta molecule.

Together with a sample-barcoded 5' primer, a J-beta primer mix was included in a second PCR lasting about 7 to 12 cycles. Every molecule of cDNA carried a tag from a template-switch adaptor with 12 random nucleotides. TCRdb passed the 5' RACE reads through MiXCR, listing each CDR3 protein once. Of over 1.5 million distinct CDR3 sequences listed, 40% to 55% were seen once; the top ten hold 2% to 2.5%. PBMCs numbering at least 6.5 million were isolated per sample. The CDR3 spans 13 residues. CDR1 SGHRS and CDR2 YFSETQ come from the germline V gene. V was pared by 3 bases and J by 6 bases, with 10 bases between.

The sample consisted of blood. The sequence derives from a woman aged 35 to 49 in good health. The rearrangement uses TRBV5-1 and TRBJ2-1; no clear D gene. CDR3 bases: TGCGCCAGCAGCTACTCACCTGTCAATGAGCAGTTCTTC. Translated: CASSYSPVNEQFF.